This section outlines one TCR beta chain sequence together with its context. Its target is not known. A multiplex PCR was run with 60 Vbeta primers and 13 Jbeta primers. Assay used: immunoSEQ multiplex PCR; TCRdb lists only in-frame clones, some missing. The top ten clones hold approximately 15% of a sample with approximately 140,000 clones, 55% to 80% of them seen once. Germline V gene lookup returns CDR1 MRHNA and CDR2 SNTAGT. The CDR3 spans 16 residues. Trimming shortened V by 5 bases and J by 0 bases, and 14 bases separated the two germline ends. This record comes from a study of cytomegalovirus exposure and HLA in healthy donors. Study outcomes and limitations: Accurate predictions that matched the HLA-A and HLA-B alleles of most subjects were reportedly made from TCR beta sequences.

This sequence originates from a human donor in good health. J is TRBJ1-3 and V is TRBV6-4; a possible D gene is TRBD1 (6 bases). Sequences were obtained from PBMCs. CDR3 bases: TGTGCCAGCAGTCCCGGACAGACAAGCTCTGGAAACACCATATATTTT. This encodes CASSPGQTSSGNTIYF.